This is a list of T cell receptor beta chains from one sample in a study of T-cell memory formation after mild COVID-19. MiXCR, run by TCRdb on the 5' RACE reads, gives a single entry per CDR3 protein. The sample comprises about 120,000 distinct CDR3 sequences, approximately 16% of which are singletons, and roughly 13% rests with the top ten. Sequencing was performed on PBMCs or a T cell subset sorted from them (not recorded which). These receptor sequences come from an adult woman who had mild COVID-19 (a few samples of this study predate the infection). Cell type and time point are not known. CDR3s include the opening cysteine and the closing phenylalanine or tryptophan. A D gene is named only where the DNA matches it firmly. Size is stated for part of the rows, as once, few or many counts, or as a class when the clone is expanded.

V,length,J,size,D,DNA,CDR3
TRBV5-6,13,TRBJ2-1,NA,NA,TGTGCCAGCAGCTGGGGCGGATCAGCTGAGCAGTTCTTC,CASSWGGSAEQFF
TRBV7-2,16,TRBJ2-3,few,TRBD2,TGTGCCAGCAGCCCCTATGGGACTAGCGGGAGGGATACGCAGTATTTT,CASSPYGTSGRDTQYF
TRBV5-1,14,TRBJ2-5,many,NA,TGCGCCAGCAAGGGGGGAGGATTCCAAGAGACCCAGTACTTC,CASKGGGFQETQYF
TRBV7-2,14,TRBJ2-1,once,TRBD2,TGTGCCAGCAGCAACCGGGACTACTACAATGAGCAGTTCTTC,CASSNRDYYNEQFF
TRBV7-3,14,TRBJ1-1,NA,NA,TGTGCCAGCAGCTTAGAACCCATGAACACTGAAGCTTTCTTT,CASSLEPMNTEAFF
TRBV12-3/TRBV12-4,15,TRBJ1-1,few,NA,TGTGCCAGCAATCCCAACCAGGGGTCGAACACTGAAGCTTTCTTT,CASNPNQGSNTEAFF
TRBV7-9,14,TRBJ2-3,many,TRBD2,TGTGCCAGCAGCTTGGGCGGGAGGTTTGATACGCAGTATTTT,CASSLGGRFDTQYF
TRBV18,17,TRBJ2-1,few,NA,TGTGCCAGCTCACCCCAGGCGGCAGATAGGTATCCCAATGAGCAGTTCTTC,CASSPQAADRYPNEQFF
TRBV4-1,16,TRBJ2-2,NA,TRBD2,TGCGCCAGCAGCCACCAGGGACTAGCGCCGACCGGGGAGCTGTTTTTT,CASSHQGLAPTGELFF
TRBV9,15,TRBJ2-3,NA,NA,TGTGCCAGCAGCGCCCGAGAAGGGGGCACAGATACGCAGTATTTT,CASSAREGGTDTQYF
TRBV3-1,13,TRBJ1-2,few,TRBD1,TGTGCCAGCAGCCAAGTGAGGACAGGGGGATACACCTTC,CASSQVRTGGYTF
TRBV12-3/TRBV12-4,15,TRBJ2-2,NA,TRBD1,TGTGCCAGCACTCCCGGGGGACAGGGGATCGGGGAGCTGTTTTTT,CASTPGGQGIGELFF
TRBV3-1,15,TRBJ1-5,NA,NA,TGTGCCAGCAGCCAAGTCAGGGACCGCAATCAGCCCCAGCATTTT,CASSQVRDRNQPQHF
TRBV3-1,17,TRBJ2-1,few,TRBD2,TGTGCCAGCAGCCAAGTAGGCGGGACTAGCGGGAATGATGAGCAGTTCTTC,CASSQVGGTSGNDEQFF
TRBV7-9,16,TRBJ2-6,NA,TRBD1,TGTGCCAGCTCGGACAGGTCTCGCTCTGGGGCCAACGTCCTGACTTTC,CASSDRSRSGANVLTF
TRBV6-5,15,TRBJ2-3,many,NA,TGTGCCAGCAGTCCCCGTGGGCCCGGCACAGATACGCAGTATTTT,CASSPRGPGTDTQYF
TRBV2,15,TRBJ1-5,few,TRBD1,TGTGCCAGCAGTGTTCCGACAGGGTACGGACAGCCCCAGCATTTT,CASSVPTGYGQPQHF
TRBV5-6,15,TRBJ2-1,NA,TRBD1,TGTGCCAGCACCGAAGACCTAACCGGGACAGGGCTTAAGTTCTTC,CASTEDLTGTGLKFF
TRBV12-3/TRBV12-4,12,TRBJ2-1,NA,NA,TGTGCCAGCAGTCCATACCTTAATGAGCAGTTCTTC,CASSPYLNEQFF
TRBV30,11,TRBJ1-2,few,NA,TGTGCCTGGAGTGACTACTATGGCTACACCTTC,CAWSDYYGYTF
TRBV30,14,TRBJ2-7,NA,NA,TGTGCCTGGAGCGCTCACGGGACACACTACGAGCAGTACTTC,CAWSAHGTHYEQYF
TRBV12-3/TRBV12-4,15,TRBJ1-2,NA,NA,TGTGCCAGCAGTTTTGCTAGGGGACGGAACTATGGCTACACCTTC,CASSFARGRNYGYTF
TRBV9,13,TRBJ2-5,NA,NA,TGTGCCAGCAGCGTGGACCCCGGAGAGACCCAGTACTTC,CASSVDPGETQYF
TRBV5-1,15,TRBJ1-2,NA,TRBD1,TGCGCCAGCAGCTTGTTCGTGGGACAGGGATATGGCTACACCTTC,CASSLFVGQGYGYTF
TRBV9,17,TRBJ2-4,NA,NA,TGTGCCAGCAGCCTCACGGGACACTCCGCTTTGGGGAACATTCAGTACTTC,CASSLTGHSALGNIQYF
TRBV5-5,17,TRBJ2-3,once,TRBD2,TGTGCCAGCAGCTCGGCTAGCGGGGACGCTAGCACAGATACGCAGTATTTT,CASSSASGDASTDTQYF
TRBV7-9,12,TRBJ2-5,NA,NA,TGTGCCAGCAGCTTAGCGGTGGAGACCCAGTACTTC,CASSLAVETQYF
TRBV12-3/TRBV12-4,14,TRBJ2-4,few,NA,TGTGCCAGCAGTTTATCTGCAGGGCGGGACATTCAGTACTTC,CASSLSAGRDIQYF
TRBV15,17,TRBJ2-5,NA,TRBD2,TGTGCCACCAGCAGAGATTTGCCTGGACTAGCGCATGAGACCCAGTACTTC,CATSRDLPGLAHETQYF
TRBV5-1,16,TRBJ2-7,many,NA,TGCGCCAGCAGCTGGGGGGGACAGCCCGCGGGATACGAGCAGTACTTC,CASSWGGQPAGYEQYF
TRBV9,17,TRBJ2-3,NA,TRBD2,TGTGCCAGCAGCGTAGCTTGGGGTGCGGGGGGCACAGATACGCAGTATTTT,CASSVAWGAGGTDTQYF
TRBV4-2,16,TRBJ2-5,NA,TRBD2,TGTGCCAGCAGCCTATTCGGGACTAGCGGGCAAGAGACCCAGTACTTC,CASSLFGTSGQETQYF
TRBV10-3,13,TRBJ2-5,NA,TRBD2,TGTGCCATCCAAGCGGGAGATTTGGAGACCCAGTACTTC,CAIQAGDLETQYF
TRBV4-3,17,TRBJ2-2,NA,TRBD1,TGCGCCAGCAGCCAAGATCGGAGACAGGGTGGTACCGGGGAGCTGTTTTTT,CASSQDRRQGGTGELFF
TRBV10-3,16,TRBJ2-2,NA,TRBD2,TGTGCCATCAGCCCCGGGGGGACTAGGGACACCGGGGAGCTGTTTTTT,CAISPGGTRDTGELFF
TRBV30,17,TRBJ2-6,few,NA,TGTGCCAGTGGGTCGGCAGTTATCATCTCTGGGGCCAACGTCCTGACTTTC,CASGSAVIISGANVLTF
TRBV29-1,11,TRBJ2-2,many,NA,TGCAGCGTTTGGAACACCGGGGAGCTGTTTTTT,CSVWNTGELFF
TRBV19,14,TRBJ2-6,NA,NA,TGTGCCAGTACAGGGGCTCGGTTGGCCAACGTCCTGACTTTC,CASTGARLANVLTF
TRBV24-1,14,TRBJ2-1,NA,NA,TGTGCCACCAGTGATAGACTCCCCTACAATGAGCAGTTCTTC,CATSDRLPYNEQFF
TRBV6-1,14,TRBJ2-5,few,NA,TGTGCCAGCAGTCGCGCTCAGGGAAAAGAGACCCAGTACTTC,CASSRAQGKETQYF
TRBV20-1,11,TRBJ2-1,few,NA,TGCAGTGCCCTCCCGGGGCCTGAGCAGTTCTTC,CSALPGPEQFF